Listed below are T cell receptor beta chains from one sample, sequenced in a study of regulatory T cells in long-lasting Graves disease. MiXCR, run by TCRdb on the multiplex PCR reads, gives a single entry per CDR3 protein. The table has under 300,000 distinct CDR3 sequences, 20% to 25% seen once; the top ten hold approximately 13%. Source: peripheral blood mononuclear cells (PBMCs), taken at new diagnosis, from a patient treated with antithyroid drugs. These receptors originate from a female donor with Graves disease. The CDR3 runs from the conserved cysteine through the conserved F or W. Fields, in order: J gene, clone size, D gene, V gene, CDR3 DNA, CDR3 protein. The D gene is left open where the match is weak. Clone size is stated in some rows and not others, as once, few, many or a class when expanded.

TRBJ1-6 | many | NA | TRBV12-3/TRBV12-4 | TGTGCCAGCAGTTTAGACGGGATCAATTCACCCCTCCACTTT | CASSLDGINSPLHF
TRBJ1-2 | NA | NA | TRBV19 | TGTGCCAGCAGCCCGGGGACATCGGATATCTATGGCTACACCTTC | CASSPGTSDIYGYTF
TRBJ2-7 | many | TRBD1 | TRBV4-1 | TGCGCCAGCAGCCACCCGGAGGACAGGGGGGGCTACGAGCAGTACTTC | CASSHPEDRGGYEQYF
TRBJ2-2 | many | NA | TRBV6-1 | TGTGCCAGCGAGAGGTGGGAAACCGGGGAGCTGTTTTTT | CASERWETGELFF
TRBJ2-1 | many | NA | TRBV7-2 | TGTGCCAGCAGCTTATTAGCGAACTACAATGAGCAGTTCTTC | CASSLLANYNEQFF
TRBJ1-2 | many | NA | TRBV12-3/TRBV12-4 | TGTGCCAGCAGTTCCGGACGCTATGGCTACACCTTC | CASSSGRYGYTF
TRBJ2-1 | few | NA | TRBV29-1 | TGCAGCGTTGGCAGGGGGGGCCTCTACAATGAGCAGTTCTTC | CSVGRGGLYNEQFF
TRBJ2-5 | once | TRBD2 | TRBV11-2 | TGTGCCTGCTGTCGGGGCGGGGGAGAGACCGAGTACTTC | CACCRGGGETEYF
TRBJ2-5 | many | TRBD2 | TRBV20-1 | TGCAGTGCCAGGACTAGTCAAGAGACCCAGTACTTC | CSARTSQETQYF
TRBJ2-5 | many | NA | TRBV18 | TGTGCCAGCTCACCACCGTGGGAAATAGAAGAGACCCAGTACTTC | CASSPPWEIEETQYF
TRBJ2-5 | many | NA | TRBV18 | TGTGCCAGCTCACCACTGGTCAGGAAGACCCTCCAAGAGACCCAGTACTTC | CASSPLVRKTLQETQYF
TRBJ2-1 | many | NA | TRBV6-1 | TGTGCCAGCGTTGCAAGGGGGGACTACAATGAGCAGTTCTTC | CASVARGDYNEQFF
TRBJ1-2 | many | TRBD1 | TRBV6-2/TRBV6-3 | TGTGCCAGCAGAAAACCCGACAGGGGGCGAGGCTACACCTTC | CASRKPDRGRGYTF
TRBJ1-5 | many | TRBD1 | TRBV4-1 | TGTGCCAGCAGCCAAACCGACAGGGGTGGCAATCAGCCCCAGCATTTT | CASSQTDRGGNQPQHF
TRBJ2-1 | NA | TRBD2 | TRBV7-9 | TGTGCCAGCAGGGATACCGCCGGGACTAGCGGGGGGGTTATTAATGAGCAGTTCTTC | CASRDTAGTSGGVINEQFF
TRBJ2-7 | many | NA | TRBV20-1 | TGCAGTGCTAGAGATTTAGGGGAGGAGGTATACGAGCAGTACTTC | CSARDLGEEVYEQYF
TRBJ2-3 | many | TRBD2 | TRBV20-1 | TGCAGTGCTAGAACCGTAGCGGGAGCCAGTTCAGTTACGCAGTATTTT | CSARTVAGASSVTQYF
TRBJ2-1 | many | TRBD1 | TRBV7-2 | TGTGCCAGCAGAAGGGGGCAGGGGAGATATAATGAGCAGTTCTTC | CASRRGQGRYNEQFF
TRBJ2-5 | NA | NA | TRBV7-2 | TGTGCCAGCAGCTTAGTACGGCAGGCAAGACATTCGGGGACCCAGTACTTC | CASSLVRQARHSGTQYF
TRBJ2-2 | many | NA | TRBV7-8 | TGTGCCAGCAGCCCGCGGGAAATGGCCGGGGAGCTGTTTTTT | CASSPREMAGELFF
TRBJ2-5 | many | TRBD1 | TRBV24-1 | TGTGCCACCAGTGACGGGACAGGGGAGAGGGAGACCCAGTACTTC | CATSDGTGERETQYF
TRBJ1-1 | many | NA | TRBV16 | TGTGCCAGCAGCCGGCAGGCGGGGGCGAACACTGAAGCTTTCTTT | CASSRQAGANTEAFF
TRBJ1-6 | many | TRBD1 | TRBV4-1 | TGTGCCAGCAGCCAAGAGGGGACAGGGAATTCACCCCTCCACTTT | CASSQEGTGNSPLHF
TRBJ2-7 | NA | TRBD2 | TRBV24-1 | TGTGCCACCAGTGATTTGCTAGCGGGAGGCGAGCAGTACTTC | CATSDLLAGGEQYF
TRBJ2-1 | NA | NA | TRBV11-2 | TGTGCCAGCAGCCCCCGGGCGCGCGGTACCTACAATGAGCAGTTCTTC | CASSPRARGTYNEQFF
TRBJ2-3 | many | NA | TRBV7-3 | TGTGCCAGCAGCTTCTCTACCGGGCGGGTAGATACGCAGTATTTT | CASSFSTGRVDTQYF
TRBJ2-3 | NA | NA | TRBV19 | TGTGCCAGTAGCGGAAGCACAGATACGCAGTATTTT | CASSGSTDTQYF
TRBJ1-3 | many | NA | TRBV10-3 | TGTGCCATCACTAGGGCCGCAGGAAACACCATATATTTT | CAITRAAGNTIYF
TRBJ2-5 | few | NA | TRBV14 | TGTGCCAGCAGCCCCTTGTGGGGCTCCCAAGAGACCCAGTACTTC | CASSPLWGSQETQYF
TRBJ2-3 | many | TRBD1 | TRBV19 | TGTGCCAGTCGGGACAGGAGCACAGATACGCAGTATTTT | CASRDRSTDTQYF
TRBJ1-5 | many | NA | TRBV28 | TGTGCCAGCAGGACGGATAGCAATCAGCCCCAGCATTTT | CASRTDSNQPQHF
TRBJ1-2 | many | NA | TRBV18 | TGTGCCAGCTCACCGCGGACTTTGGTGCAAGGCTACACCTTC | CASSPRTLVQGYTF
TRBJ2-2 | NA | NA | TRBV6-2/TRBV6-3 | TGTGCCACCAATAGTGCGGGGAACACCGGGGAGCTGTTTTTT | CATNSAGNTGELFF
TRBJ2-4 | many | TRBD1 | TRBV5-1 | TGCGCCAGCAGCCCACCCCCTCTCGGACAGGAAAACATTCAGTACTTC | CASSPPPLGQENIQYF
TRBJ1-5 | many | TRBD1 | TRBV20-1 | TGCAGTGCTAAACCGGACAGGGGAGTTAATCAGCCCCAGCATTTT | CSAKPDRGVNQPQHF
TRBJ1-1 | many | NA | TRBV5-1 | TGTGCCAGCAGCTTGCGAGACCGGGAAGCTTTCTTT | CASSLRDREAFF
TRBJ1-2 | few | NA | TRBV5-1 | TGCGCCAGCAGCTTGGTAGGGCTTGACTCCTATGGCTACACCTTC | CASSLVGLDSYGYTF
TRBJ2-1 | NA | TRBD2 | TRBV20-1 | TGCAGTGCTGCTAGCGGGGACCCTTCCTACAATGAGCAGTTCTTC | CSAASGDPSYNEQFF
TRBJ2-2 | many | NA | TRBV4-1 | TGCGCCAGCAGCCAAGTTCGAACCATCCCCACCGGGGAGCTGTTTTTT | CASSQVRTIPTGELFF
TRBJ2-3 | few | NA | TRBV7-9 | TGTGCCAGCAGCCCCCCCGCGGCAGATACGCAGTATTTT | CASSPPAADTQYF
TRBJ2-5 | NA | TRBD1 | TRBV5-4 | TGTGCCAGCAGCTTGCCCGTGGACAGGGGGCGCGGGGAGACCCAGTACTTC | CASSLPVDRGRGETQYF
TRBJ1-1 | many | NA | TRBV10-3 | TGTGCCATCAGTGGTACGGGGGATAACACTGAAGCTTTCTTT | CAISGTGDNTEAFF
TRBJ2-7 | many | NA | TRBV7-2 | TGTGCCAGCAGCTTAGAAGTCGTCGGGGGCGAGCAGTACTTC | CASSLEVVGGEQYF
TRBJ2-5 | many | NA | TRBV20-1 | TGCAGTGCTAGACGAACTGGTCGGGAGACCCAGTACTTC | CSARRTGRETQYF
TRBJ2-7 | NA | NA | TRBV19 | TGTGCCAGTAGTGGCAGGACAACGATGCAGTACTTC | CASSGRTTMQYF
TRBJ2-1 | many | TRBD1 | TRBV7-2 | TGTGCCAGCAGCTTAGGGCCGGGACAGGAGCAGTTCTTC | CASSLGPGQEQFF
TRBJ2-5 | NA | NA | TRBV30 | TGTGCCTGGACCGGGCCCGTCGGTGGAGGCCAAGAGACCCAGTACTTC | CAWTGPVGGGQETQYF
TRBJ2-7 | many | NA | TRBV10-1 | TGCGCCAGCAGTGAGGCGGGACGGATGGGGTACGAGCAGTACTTC | CASSEAGRMGYEQYF
TRBJ2-1 | many | TRBD2 | TRBV7-3 | TGTGCCAGCAGCCCGGGGACTATAAATGAGCAGTTCTTC | CASSPGTINEQFF
TRBJ2-7 | many | NA | TRBV7-2 | TGTGCCAGCAGCATCGATGGGACCCGTAGTGTGGGCGAGCAGTACTTC | CASSIDGTRSVGEQYF
TRBJ1-4 | NA | NA | TRBV3-1 | TGTGCCAGCAGTCGAAAAGGGGGGACTAATGAAAAACTGTTTTTT | CASSRKGGTNEKLFF
TRBJ1-2 | few | TRBD1 | TRBV4-3 | TGCGCCAGCAGCCAAGATCCGGGCAGGGGGCTGGGTGGCTACACCTTC | CASSQDPGRGLGGYTF
TRBJ2-2 | NA | NA | TRBV20-1 | TGCAGTGCTAGCGGGACCGGGGTGCTGTTTTTT | CSASGTGVLFF
TRBJ2-5 | few | TRBD2 | TRBV20-1 | TGCAGTGCTCAGGGGTTTAGCGGGAGGGCCGGGTGGGAGACCCAGTACTTC | CSAQGFSGRAGWETQYF
TRBJ1-3 | NA | TRBD1 | TRBV19 | TGTGCCAGCGCCGGGACAGTTGGAAACACCATATATTTT | CASAGTVGNTIYF
TRBJ2-1 | many | TRBD2 | TRBV18 | TGTGCCAGCTCCCCGAAGTCCAGCGGGGGTCCGCAGTTCTTC | CASSPKSSGGPQFF
TRBJ2-3 | many | NA | TRBV5-1 | TGCGCCAGCACTTGGGAGGGCACAGATACGCAGTATTTT | CASTWEGTDTQYF
TRBJ2-7 | many | NA | TRBV7-9 | TGTGCCAGCAGCTTAGGAGCGGATACCTACGAGCAGTACTTC | CASSLGADTYEQYF